These 9 T cell receptor beta chains were all obtained from the same sample, sequenced in a study of T cell changes during pregnancy in multiple sclerosis (dated by TCRdb to about 2019). Preparation of the library involved the immunoSEQ multiplex PCR assay. Sourced from immuneACCESS, this table was stored by TCRdb with only in-frame sequences that have V and J called. A share of the clones is absent; for the studies checked, an unresolved V gene accounts for under half, and the remainder has no known explanation. Here the sample has some 93,000 clones; around 92% occur a single time. Of the sample, around 1.8% falls within the top ten clones. Sequences were derived from peripheral blood, sampled after pregnancy. Receptors originate from a female donor in good health, enrolled as a control in a pregnancy study.

The V and J genes are TRBV9 and TRBJ2-7; D remains unclear. CDR3 length equals 14 residues. Trimming pared 0 bases from V and 3 bases from J, leaving 10 bases between. Germline CDR1 and CDR2: SGDLS and YYNGEE. The CDR3 bases are TGTGCCAGCAGCGTAGGTTCAGCGAACTACGAGCAGTACTTC. It translates to CASSVGSANYEQYF.

V is TRBV5-1 and J is TRBJ2-2, with 7 bases that match TRBD1. V trimming: 3 bases; J trimming: 3 bases; junction bases outside the gene matches: 5. The CDR3 has 15 amino acids. Germline lookup yields CDR1 SGHRS and CDR2 YFSETQ. The CDR3 protein is CASSYGTDYTGELFF. The CDR3 nucleotides are TGCGCCAGCAGCTACGGGACAGACTACACCGGGGAGCTGTTTTTT.

The V call is TRBV19, the J call TRBJ1-1, with a weak D call TRBD1 (5 bases). Germline V gene lookup returns CDR1 LNHDA and CDR2 SQIVND (reference sequence). The V and J ends lost 7 bases and 5 bases respectively, with 14 bases between them. The length of the CDR3 is 13 residues. CDR3 DNA sequence: TGTGCCAGTATAGGGGCCACCCAAACTGAAGCTTTCTTT. As protein: CASIGATQTEAFF.

The V call is TRBV4-3, the J call TRBJ2-7; no clear D gene. Germline values: CDR1 LGHNA, CDR2 YSLEER. CDR3 length: 14 residues. Trimming took 1 base from V and 4 from J, leaving 11 bases between them. CDR3 region: CASSQGDWPYEQYF. In DNA form, the CDR3 reads TGCGCCAGCAGCCAAGGAGACTGGCCATACGAGCAGTACTTC.

This chain connects TRBV4-1 to TRBJ2-1, with a possible D match to TRBD2 (5 bases). CDR3 length: 12 amino acids. Germline CDR1 is MGHRA and CDR2 is YSYEKL. The germline V and J ends were trimmed by 4 bases and 9 bases, with 10 bases remaining between them. The CDR3 nucleotides are TGCGCCAGCAGCCGCCCGGGGAGTGAGCAGTTCTTC. Its protein product is CASSRPGSEQFF.

This clone was counted once. The chain has TRBV7-9 and TRBJ1-1; D may be TRBD1 (6 bases). The V and J ends lost 2 bases and 1 base respectively, with 8 bases between them. CDR1 is SEHNR, CDR2 FQNEAQ, per germline (reference sequence). This CDR3 comprises 14 residues. CDR3 coding DNA: TGTGCCAGCAGCTTAATGGGGGCGAACACTGAAGCTTTCTTT. Its protein is CASSLMGANTEAFF. Filled out from reference TRBV7-9 and TRBJ1-1, the complete variable domain reads DTGVSQNPRHKITKRGQNVTFRCDPISEHNRLYWYRQTLGQGPEFLTYFQNEAQLEKSRLLSDRFSAERPKGSFSTLEIQRTEQGDSAMYLCASSLMGANTEAFFGQGTRLTVV.

The chain links TRBV30 to TRBJ1-2; 9 nucleotides line up with TRBD1. Germline V CDR1 and CDR2: GTSNPN, SVGIG (reference sequence). V lost 1 base to trimming and J lost 9 bases; unmatched junction nucleotides: 3. This CDR3 region has 12 residues. The CDR3 nucleotides are TGTGCCTGGAGTGCGGGGACAGGGAGCTACACCTTC. Its translation is CAWSAGTGSYTF.

The rearrangement links TRBV6-5 to TRBJ1-6; 9 bases are shared with TRBD1. V trimming: 6 bases; J trimming: 10 bases; junction bases outside the gene matches: 7. Germline CDR1 and CDR2: MNHEY and SVGAGI. The CDR3 contains 14 residues. CDR3 protein: CASRPGQGSSPLHF. The CDR3, as DNA: TGTGCCAGCAGACCGGGACAGGGAAGCTCACCCCTCCACTTT.

The gene calls are TRBV4-2 and TRBJ2-7; 8 bases line up with TRBD1. The length of the CDR3 is 15 residues. Germline loops: CDR1 LGHNA, CDR2 YNFKEQ. Trimming removed 3 bases from V and 2 bases from J; junction bases left unmatched: 6. CDR3 bases: TGTGCCAGCAGCCAGGGGGGACAGGAGCCCTACGAGCAGTACTTC. Protein: CASSQGGQEPYEQYF.